This T cell receptor (beta chain) was recovered during a study of shared clonotypes between healthy human individuals. Ten immunoSEQ deep assay plates were used by the authors to sequence unsorted PBMC DNA. The assay was immunoSEQ multiplex PCR, and TCRdb's table has in-frame clones only and misses some. The table includes 490,000 or so clones, about 79% detected once. As to this clone: No antigen is known for it.

The germline CDR1 and CDR2 sequences are SQVTM and ANQGSEA. The CDR3 runs to 14 residues. Among the donors, all were Caucasian adults who lived in Nashville, Tennessee. The study, taken as a whole, reports: Only blood was sampled, and tissue TCR repertoires likely differ from blood ones.

The sequence derives from a woman aged 40-49 years in good health. Some clones in this sample may be carry-over from other donors' samples. The V call is TRBV29-1, the J call TRBJ2-5, with D possibly being TRBD1 (6 bases). Matching the DNA end better, TRBJ2-7 makes the J call doubtful. Sequencing input: PBMCs. The CDR3 loop is CSVDSTGTNDEQYF. The CDR3, as DNA: TGCAGCGTTGATTCAACAGGGACGAACGACGAGCAGTACTTC.